The clone carrying this T cell receptor (beta chain) occurred a few times. The target antigen is unknown. With a J-beta primer mix and a sample-barcoded 5' primer, a second PCR ran roughly 6 to 11 cycles. With 12 random nucleotides, a template-switch adaptor tagged each individual cDNA molecule. In TCRdb, the 5' RACE reads were re-called with MiXCR into one record per CDR3 protein. The sample records hundreds of thousands of distinct CDR3 sequences, 40% to 45% being singletons. This entry is derived from a study of blood T cells in healthy people across ages. Study findings and constraints: With age, beta diversity per million T cells declined roughly linearly, significantly by approximately 40.

V gave up 2 bases and J gave up 4 bases, with 12 bases separating them. This CDR3 is 15 amino acids long. Germline CDR1 reads SQVTM; CDR2 reads ANQGSEA. This TCR derives from a woman aged 60 to 75 in good health. The chain recombines TRBV29-1 with TRBJ2-6; no definite D call. Sequencing used blood. CDR3 loop: CSVELGPAGANVLTF. CDR3 sequence (DNA): TGCAGCGTTGAACTGGGCCCTGCGGGGGCCAACGTCCTGACTTTC.